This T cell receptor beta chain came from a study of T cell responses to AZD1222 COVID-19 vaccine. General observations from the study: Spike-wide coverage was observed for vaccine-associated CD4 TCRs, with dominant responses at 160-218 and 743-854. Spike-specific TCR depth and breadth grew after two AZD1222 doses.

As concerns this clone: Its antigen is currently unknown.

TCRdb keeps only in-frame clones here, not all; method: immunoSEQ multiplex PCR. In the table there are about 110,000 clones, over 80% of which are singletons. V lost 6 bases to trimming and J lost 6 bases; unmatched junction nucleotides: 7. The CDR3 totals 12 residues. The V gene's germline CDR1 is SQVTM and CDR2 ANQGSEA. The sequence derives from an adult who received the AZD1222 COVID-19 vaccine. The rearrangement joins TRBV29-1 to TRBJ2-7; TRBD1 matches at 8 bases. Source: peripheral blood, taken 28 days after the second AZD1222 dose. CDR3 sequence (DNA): TGCAGCGTAGGTGACAGGGGTTCCGAGCAGTACTTC. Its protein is CSVGDRGSEQYF.